These 24 T cell receptor beta chains came from one sample sequenced in a study of T cell repertoires in cytomegalovirus infection. Their recognized antigens are unknown. Each CDR3 protein is one row after TCRdb ran MiXCR on the reads. The sample lists some 800,000 distinct CDR3 sequences; almost 30% were seen once. The specimen comprised cultured CD8+ T cells from PBMCs, sampled from culture after CMV antigen stimulation. Receptor source: a human donor in good health (CMV status not recorded). Some clones in this sample may be carry-over from other donors' samples.

This clonotype was counted only a few times. The J gene is TRBJ2-2, the V gene TRBV4-1; D remains unclear. Germline V lookup: CDR1 MGHRA, CDR2 YSYEKL. V gave up 4 bases and J gave up 4 bases, with 16 bases separating them. The CDR3 is 16 amino acids. The CDR3 nucleotides are TGCGCCAGCAGCCTTCGTGGGTCCGGTAGCACCGGGGAGCTGTTTTTT. Translation gives CASSLRGSGSTGELFF.

V and J are TRBV27 and TRBJ1-4, with 7 bases aligning to TRBD1. Germline CDR1 and CDR2: MNHEY and SMNVEV (reference sequence). With 9 bases clipped from V and 8 bases from J, the junction kept 0 bases outside the gene matches. This CDR3 comprises 10 residues. CDR3 region: CARGGEKLFF. The CDR3 DNA sequence: TGTGCCAGAGGGGGCGAAAAACTGTTTTTT.

This clonotype was observed a few times. The rearrangement joins TRBV25-1 to TRBJ2-1; either TRBD1 or TRBD2 may supply D (5 bases each). Trimming shortened V by 4 bases and J by 0 bases, and 13 bases separated the two germline ends. Germline V gene sequence: CDR1 MGHDK, CDR2 SYGVNS. The CDR3 is 16 amino acids. CDR3: CASSGRDESSYNEQFF. CDR3 nucleotide sequence: TGTGCCAGCAGTGGCCGGGACGAGAGCTCCTACAATGAGCAGTTCTTC. Supplemented by reference TRBV25-1 and TRBJ2-1, the full variable domain reads EADIYQTPRYLVIGTGKKITLECSQTMGHDKMYWYQQDPGMELHLIHYSYGVNSTEKGDLSSESTVSRIRTEHFPLTLESARPSHTSQYLCASSGRDESSYNEQFFGPGTRLTVL.

The chain carries TRBV12-3 or TRBV12-4 and TRBJ2-5; TRBD2 matches at 10 bases. The CDR3 is made up of 16 amino acids. The trim removed 3 bases at V and 5 bases at J, leaving 9 bases unmatched. CDR3: CASSFETSGRPETQYF. In nucleotides, the CDR3 is TGTGCCAGCAGTTTTGAGACTAGCGGGCGACCGGAGACCCAGTACTTC.

This clonotype was observed a handful of times. The chain has TRBV12-3 or TRBV12-4 and TRBJ2-7; no clear D gene. Trimming stripped 3 bases from V and 5 bases from J, with 11 bases between. The CDR3 is 13 residues long. Here the CDR3 reads CASSFTVVDEQYF. Written as DNA, the CDR3 is TGTGCCAGCAGTTTCACTGTTGTCGACGAGCAGTACTTC.

This clonotype has more than one count but fewer than ten. V and J are TRBV24-1 and TRBJ2-3, with 12 bases identical to TRBD2. Germline V gene data show CDR1 as KGHDR and CDR2 as SFDVKD. The CDR3 runs to 16 residues. Trimming at V came to 3 bases and at J to 5 bases, leaving 5 bases not matched to a gene. CDR3 sequence: CATSDPTSGGGDTQYF. CDR3 sequence (DNA): TGTGCCACCAGTGATCCGACTAGCGGGGGAGGAGATACGCAGTATTTT.

On this clonotype itself: Since a much larger clone is just one base distant, this may be a read error. V usage is TRBV12-3 or TRBV12-4 and J usage is TRBJ1-3; D gene unclear. This CDR3 comprises 16 residues. The V end lost 7 bases, the J end lost 0 bases, and 16 bases lay between the germline ends. This CDR3 reads CASTFKATASGNTIYF. CDR3 nucleotides: TGTGCCAGCACCTTCAAGGCCACGGCCTCTGGAAACACCATATATTTT.

This clonotype was seen only once. The chain uses TRBV9 and TRBJ1-5, with a tentative D call TRBD1 (5 bases). Trimming removed 0 bases at V and 4 bases at J, with 14 bases between. This CDR3 is 16 amino acids long. Germline lookup yields CDR1 SGDLS and CDR2 YYNGEE. The CDR3 reads CASSVVRQSLNQPQHF. The CDR3 DNA reads as TGTGCCAGCAGCGTAGTTCGACAGTCCCTTAATCAGCCCCAGCATTTT.

The chain uses TRBV5-6 and TRBJ2-1, with no clear D. CDR3 length equals 14 residues. Germline CDR1 reads SGHDT; CDR2 reads YYEEEE. Deletions cut 4 bases from V and 5 bases from J, with 13 bases between. CDR3 coding DNA: TGTGCCAGCAGCCCAGGACGGCCACACAATGAGCAGTTCTTC. Amino acids: CASSPGRPHNEQFF.

This clonotype has at least ten counts. The chain is built from TRBV7-8 and TRBJ2-2; 8 nucleotides line up with TRBD1. V was clipped by 6 bases and J by 5 bases; unmatched bases: 8. CDR3 length: 15 residues. Germline loops: CDR1 SGHVS, CDR2 FQNEAQ. For the CDR3, the DNA is TGTGCCAGCAGGCCCCGGACAGGGAGTACCGGGGAGCTGTTTTTT. This sequence encodes CASRPRTGSTGELFF.

This rearrangement joins TRBV6-6 to TRBJ1-4, with a weak D call TRBD1 (6 bases). Germline CDR1 MNHNY, CDR2 SVGAGI (reference sequence). V was shortened by 0 bases and J by 8 bases, with 13 bases between the two germline ends. The CDR3 totals 15 residues. CDR3: CASSYSQGRVEKLFF. The CDR3 nucleotides read TGTGCCAGCAGTTACTCGCAGGGGCGTGTGGAAAAACTGTTTTTT.

This clonotype was seen repeatedly, ten times or more. V gene TRBV7-9 combines with J gene TRBJ2-3; perhaps TRBD1 as D (5 bases). There are 15 residues in the CDR3. V lost 5 bases and J lost 5, with 17 bases in between. Germline assignment: CDR1 SEHNR and CDR2 FQNEAQ (reference sequence). The CDR3 DNA sequence: TGTGCCAGCAGCCTCCCCGACAGCACTCTAGATACGCAGTATTTT. Protein product: CASSLPDSTLDTQYF. The full variable domain, rest sourced from reference TRBV7-9 and TRBJ2-3, is DTGVSQNPRHKITKRGQNVTFRCDPISEHNRLYWYRQTLGQGPEFLTYFQNEAQLEKSRLLSDRFSAERPKGSFSTLEIQRTEQGDSAMYLCASSLPDSTLDTQYFGPGTRLTVL.

This clonotype was observed a handful of times. The chain uses TRBV7-6 and TRBJ2-3, with D perhaps matching TRBD1 or TRBD2 (5 bases each). Germline V lookup: CDR1 SGHVS, CDR2 FNYEAQ. The CDR3 is 14 residues long. V was trimmed by 5 bases and J by 10 bases, leaving 19 bases between them. Here the CDR3 reads CASSQGPRQDAQYF. The CDR3 region has the DNA TGTGCCAGCAGCCAGGGACCGCGGCAGGATGCGCAGTATTTT. The whole variable domain, remainder taken from reference TRBV7-6 and TRBJ2-3, is GAGVSQSPRYKVTKRGQDVALRCDPISGHVSLYWYRQALGQGPEFLTYFNYEAQQDKSGLPNDRFSAERPEGSISTLTIQRTEQRDSAMYRCASSQGPRQDAQYFGPGTRLTVL.

Many counts were recorded for this clonotype. Just one base apart from a much larger clone, this may be a read error. The J gene is TRBJ1-1, the V gene TRBV7-9; D is uncertain. This CDR3 region has 12 residues. Germline CDR1 is SEHNR and CDR2 is FQNEAQ (reference sequence). Trimming left V 1 base short and J 1 base short, with 1 base between. The CDR3 DNA sequence: TGTGCCAGCAGCTTAGAGAACACTGAAGCTTTCTTT. Its translation is CASSLENTEAFF.

CDR3 region: CASSIATSGGQETQYF. CDR3 sequence (DNA): TGTGCCAGTAGTATCGCGACTAGCGGGGGCCAAGAGACCCAGTACTTC. This chain joins TRBV19 and TRBJ2-5, with 12 nucleotides matching TRBD2. The CDR3 runs to 16 residues. Germline lookup yields CDR1 LNHDA and CDR2 SQIVND (reference sequence). The trim removed 3 bases at V and 1 base at J, leaving 3 bases unmatched.

This clonotype was found a few times. This chain connects TRBV6-1 to TRBJ1-2; the D is unclear. V was trimmed by 3 bases and J by 2 bases, leaving 7 bases between them. Germline-derived CDR1 and CDR2 are MNHNS and SASEGT. The CDR3 sequence is 13 residues long. The CDR3: CASSDGQNYGYTF. The DNA of the CDR3 is TGTGCCAGCAGTGATGGTCAGAACTATGGCTACACCTTC.

The V and J genes are TRBV20-1 and TRBJ2-7, with 8 positions matching TRBD1. From germline, CDR1 is DFQATT and CDR2 SNEGSKA (reference sequence). The CDR3 is 13 amino acids. V shed 2 bases and J 2 bases; nucleotides not matched to a gene: 2. CDR3 nucleotide sequence: TGCAGTGCTAGACACAGGGGGACCTACGAGCAGTACGTC. Protein product: CSARHRGTYEQYV.

This clonotype was found a few times. The J gene is TRBJ1-4, the V gene TRBV7-9, with D perhaps matching TRBD1 (5 bases). Trimming removed 5 bases at V and 0 bases at J, with 13 bases between. CDR3 size: 16 residues. Per the germline V gene, CDR1 is SEHNR and CDR2 is FQNEAQ (reference sequence). CDR3 in amino acids: CASSIRGDATNEKLFF. The DNA of the CDR3 is TGTGCCAGCAGCATCCGAGGGGATGCAACTAATGAAAAACTGTTTTTT.

This clonotype was counted ten times or more. The J gene is TRBJ1-2, the V gene TRBV28; D remains unclear. Germline V gives CDR1 MDHEN, CDR2 SYDVKM. CDR3 length: 10 residues. With 8 bases removed from V and 8 bases from J, the gap between germline ends came to 9 bases. The CDR3: CASLSEGYTF. For the CDR3, the DNA is TGTGCCAGCCTATCAGAGGGCTACACCTTC.

The gene calls are TRBV27 and TRBJ2-7, with D perhaps matching TRBD2 (7 bases). Looked up from germline, CDR1 is MNHEY and CDR2 is SMNVEV (reference sequence). This CDR3 contains 13 residues. V gave up 6 bases and J gave up 6 bases, with 15 bases separating them. The DNA for the CDR3 is TGTGCCAGCAGCCGAGGGGGGGGAGGCGAGCAGTACGTC. Residues: CASSRGGGGEQYV.

This clonotype was seen more than once but under ten times. J is TRBJ2-5 and V is TRBV5-6; the D gene is possibly TRBD1 (6 bases). Trimming took off 4 bases at V and 2 bases at J, with 21 bases between the two ends. Germline V gene sequence: CDR1 SGHDT, CDR2 YYEEEE. The CDR3 consists of 17 residues. The CDR3 DNA reads as TGTGCCAGCAGCCTCCTATACCCTGGGACACTGCAAGAGACCCAGTACTTC. Amino acid sequence: CASSLLYPGTLQETQYF.

This clonotype occurred a few times. The chain joins TRBV12-3 or TRBV12-4 to TRBJ1-2, with D unresolved. CDR3 length: 14 amino acids. The V end was cut by 3 bases, the J end by 6 bases, with 14 bases between. CDR3 nucleotides: TGTGCCAGCAGTTTTAGTGAGGGAGGAGATGGCTACACCTTC. Amino acids: CASSFSEGGDGYTF.

The V gene is TRBV28, the J gene TRBJ1-5; a possible D gene is TRBD1 (6 bases). CDR1 MDHEN and CDR2 SYDVKM come from the germline V gene. The CDR3 extends over 15 amino acids. V dropped 5 bases and J dropped 4 bases, with 15 bases sitting between them. The CDR3 spells CASSLSGAGNQPQHF. For the CDR3, the DNA is TGTGCCAGCAGTCTCTCAGGGGCAGGGAATCAGCCCCAGCATTTT.

This clonotype was detected only once. In nucleotides, the CDR3 is TGTGCCAGCAGTTTACGTACTTATGGCTACACCTTC. It codes for CASSLRTYGYTF. The rearrangement links TRBV28 to TRBJ1-2; D gene uncertain. CDR1 is MDHEN and CDR2 is SYDVKM in the germline V gene. With 2 bases removed from V and 5 bases from J, the gap between germline ends came to 6 bases. The CDR3 runs 12 residues.